This T cell receptor (beta chain) was retrieved from a study of T cells after yellow fever vaccination. One entry per CDR3 protein, called by TCRdb with MiXCR from the 5' RACE reads. The repertoire holds about 230,000 distinct CDR3 sequences, with 5.5% to 8.5% as singletons. This clonotype was found many times. This TCR was recovered from a man aged 25 to 40 who received the YFV17D yellow fever vaccine. Source: CD4+ T cells sorted from PBMCs, taken on the day of the yellow fever booster vaccination.

The CDR3 nucleotides are TGTGCCAGCAGTTTTGGGGTTAGCTCCTACGAGCAGTACTTC. Translated, it gives CASSFGVSSYEQYF. This rearrangement joins TRBV12-3 or TRBV12-4 to TRBJ2-7; D not resolved. The CDR3 runs to 14 residues. The V end was cut by 3 bases, the J end by 0 bases, with 9 bases between.